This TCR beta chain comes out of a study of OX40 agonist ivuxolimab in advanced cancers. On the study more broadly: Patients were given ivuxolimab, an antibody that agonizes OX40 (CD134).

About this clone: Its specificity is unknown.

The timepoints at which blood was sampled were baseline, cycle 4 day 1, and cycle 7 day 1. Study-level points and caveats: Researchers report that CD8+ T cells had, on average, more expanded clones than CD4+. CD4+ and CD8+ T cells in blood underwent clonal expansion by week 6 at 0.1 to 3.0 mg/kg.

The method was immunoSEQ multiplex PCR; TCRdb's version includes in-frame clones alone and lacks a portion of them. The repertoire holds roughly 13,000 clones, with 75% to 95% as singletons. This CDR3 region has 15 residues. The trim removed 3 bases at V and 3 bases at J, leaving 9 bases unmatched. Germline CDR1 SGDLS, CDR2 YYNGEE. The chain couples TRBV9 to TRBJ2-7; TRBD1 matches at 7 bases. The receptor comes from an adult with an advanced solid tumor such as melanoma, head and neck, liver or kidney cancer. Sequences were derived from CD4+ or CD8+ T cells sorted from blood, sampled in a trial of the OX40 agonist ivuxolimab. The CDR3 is CASSEGQMGNYEQYF. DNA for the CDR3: TGTGCCAGCAGCGAGGGACAGATGGGTAACTACGAGCAGTACTTC.